This TCR beta chain appears in the sequencing data of a study of blood T cell repertoires in COVID-19. Trimming shortened V by 0 bases and J by 12 bases, and 21 bases separated the two germline ends. CDR1 is SGDLS, CDR2 YYNGEE, per germline. The CDR3 extends over 16 amino acids. This table comes from immunoSEQ multiplex PCR, and its TCRdb copy is limited to in-frame clones, with some not included. The data show roughly 360,000 clones, with approximately 89% seen just once and approximately 1.2% held by the top ten. Participants' own reports of clinical history determined their cohort assignment. Donors in Cohort 3 who had recovered were those with two negative PCRs, healthcare professional clearance, or resolution of their symptoms.

The rearrangement joins TRBV9 to TRBJ1-4, with a tentative D call TRBD1 (6 bases). The receptor was derived from a man aged 30-40 years who had recovered from COVID-19. The sequenced sample was PBMCs or T cells enriched from blood (not recorded which). CDR3 residues: CASSVGFGTTGGELFF. In DNA form, the CDR3 reads TGTGCCAGCAGCGTAGGTTTCGGGACAACAGGTGGGGAACTGTTTTTT.